The subject of this entry is one T cell receptor (beta chain). Authors' data handling: Estimation of nucleated cell counts was performed using reference gene primer amplification. Profiling relied on immunoSEQ multiplex PCR, and the TCRdb table lists in-frame clones only, not all of them. That table supplies the V and J calls and clone size; D and trimming were determined from the DNA. This sample yields over 30,000 clones, of which 75% to 90% are seen a single time; about 9.5% belongs to the top ten. The entry originates in a study of blood T cell repertoires in COVID-19. At the level of the study: Samples taken during acute and convalescent COVID-19 were collected in the United States, Italy and Spain. PBMCs, B-cell-depleted T cells, or T cells provided the cDNA or gDNA that made up the material.

Sequenced input: peripheral blood. This TCR came from a man aged 80 or over with active COVID-19.

The CDR3 sequence is CAWNVGGAAQPQHF. Here the CDR3 DNA reads TGTGCCTGGAACGTTGGGGGGGCCGCTCAGCCCCAGCATTTT. The rearrangement links TRBV30 to TRBJ1-5; possibly TRBD1 for D (6 bases). The V gene lost 4 bases and the J gene lost 6 bases, with 16 bases spanning the gap. Germline V gene sequence: CDR1 GTSNPN, CDR2 SVGIG (reference sequence). The CDR3 covers 14 residues.